Here is one T cell receptor (beta chain) with its context. Its antigen is not identified. This record comes from a study of radiation and T cells in renal cell carcinoma. Study-wide findings and caveats: Dominant CDR3 motifs were more common in irradiated tumors than controls. Tumor samples were small regions of 0.9 to 1 g.

As for treatment: treatment-naive control, cytoreductive nephrectomy. Treatment-naive patients without radiation supplied the control tumors at nephrectomy. Sequencing was performed with immunoSEQ multiplex PCR; in TCRdb, only in-frame clones are kept and a portion is missing. In the table there are some 25,000 clones, roughly 60% of which are singletons. The junction had 10 bases not matched to a gene; V was cut back by 4 bases and J by 7 bases. Germline V gives CDR1 MGHRA, CDR2 YSYEKL. CDR3 length equals 15 residues. The sequence came from a man between 35 and 55 years old with renal cell carcinoma. The sample consisted of tumor tissue, taken from a patient whose treatment was nephrectomy without radiotherapy. The chain employs TRBV4-1 and TRBJ2-1; TRBD1 agrees at 7 bases. The CDR3 sequence is CASSLNLKQGNEQFF. In nucleotides, the CDR3 is TGCGCCAGCAGCCTCAACCTCAAACAGGGGAATGAGCAGTTCTTC.